A single sample gave rise to the 29 T cell receptor beta chains below, sequenced in a study of T cell clones after liver transplantation. This table comes from immunoSEQ multiplex PCR, and its TCRdb copy is limited to in-frame clones, with some not included. The sample holds some 75,000 clones, 75% to 90% seen once. Sequencing was performed on CD4+ T cells from blood, taken before liver transplant. The receptor source for this set is a human donor who received a liver transplant.

This chain connects TRBV30 to TRBJ2-5; the D gene is possibly TRBD2 (5 bases). V was cut by 6 bases and J by 2 bases, with 16 bases left in between. This CDR3 has 14 amino acids. Germline CDR1 GTSNPN, CDR2 SVGIG (reference sequence). The CDR3 is CACPRGPRQETQYF. The DNA of the CDR3 is TGTGCCTGTCCCCGAGGGCCTAGGCAAGAGACCCAGTACTTC. Complete variable domain (other parts from reference TRBV30 and TRBJ2-5): SQTIHQWPATLVQPVGSPLSLECTVEGTSNPNLYWYRQAAGRGLQLLFYSVGIGQISSEVPQNLSASRPQDRQFILSSKKLLLSDSGFYLCACPRGPRQETQYFGPGTRLLVL.

This chain links TRBV27 with TRBJ2-1; a weak D match, TRBD2 (6 bases). V lost 4 bases to trimming and J lost 4 bases, with 14 bases between them. The germline V gene encodes CDR1 MNHEY and CDR2 SMNVEV (reference sequence). There are 15 residues in the CDR3. The CDR3 here is CASSSGSHLYNEQFF. For the CDR3, the DNA is TGTGCCAGCAGTTCCGGGAGCCACCTATACAATGAGCAGTTCTTC.

V is TRBV6-5 and J is TRBJ1-3, with TRBD1 matching over 7 bases. The CDR3 loop spans 16 amino acids. Trimming at V came to 2 bases and at J to 0 bases, leaving 4 bases not matched to a gene. Germline V gives CDR1 MNHEY, CDR2 SVGAGI. CDR3 bases: TGTGCCAGCAGTTACCAGGGACAGCACTCTGGAAACACCATATATTTT. This codes for CASSYQGQHSGNTIYF.

This clone has just one count. The chain uses TRBV5-1 and TRBJ2-3, with a weak D call TRBD1 (7 bases). The ends were cut back, 7 bases at V and 2 bases at J, with 20 bases in the middle. Germline V gene data show CDR1 as SGHRS and CDR2 as YFSETQ. This CDR3 has 16 amino acids. In DNA form, the CDR3 reads TGCGCCAGCCGATTCAGGGGGGACCATCCCACAGATACGCAGTATTTT. Translation gives CASRFRGDHPTDTQYF.

DNA of the CDR3: TGTGCCAGCAGTTTGTGGCTAGCCCTCACCGGGGAGCTGTTTTTT. It encodes CASSLWLALTGELFF. V is TRBV28 and J is TRBJ2-2; weak D call: TRBD2 (5 bases). This CDR3 has 15 residues. The V end lost 3 bases, the J end lost 4 bases, and 12 bases lay between the germline ends. Germline CDR1 and CDR2: MDHEN and SYDVKM.

The chain has TRBV6-4 and TRBJ1-1; a weak D match, TRBD1 (5 bases). Germline CDR1 MRHNA, CDR2 SNTAGT. Trimming removed 1 base at V and 6 bases at J, with 18 bases between. The CDR3 loop spans 16 amino acids. CDR3 nucleotide sequence: TGTGCCAGCAGTGACTTATTTGGGGCGCGAAGGGCTGAAGCTTTCTTT. Translating it yields CASSDLFGARRAEAFF.

This clone was counted a single time. The rearrangement uses TRBV28 and TRBJ1-5; tentatively, D is TRBD1 (6 bases). CDR1 is MDHEN and CDR2 is SYDVKM in the germline V gene. This CDR3 has 15 amino acids. The germline V and J ends were trimmed by 7 bases and 6 bases, with 19 bases remaining between them. CDR3 sequence reads: CASKFGGALVQPQHF. In DNA, the CDR3 is TGTGCCAGCAAATTCGGGGGGGCTTTAGTTCAGCCCCAGCATTTT.

This clone was detected a few times. The chain is built from TRBV19 and TRBJ1-4, with 7 bases lining up with TRBD1. Germline CDR1 reads LNHDA; CDR2 reads SQIVND (reference sequence). This CDR3 has 13 amino acids. After removal of 6 bases from V and 8 bases from J, the junction contained 6 bases not matched to a gene. In DNA, the CDR3 is TGTGCCAGTAGCGACAGGGTGAGGGAAAAACTGTTTTTT. Translation gives CASSDRVREKLFF.

To note about this clone: One end of the junction varies from germline; a read error may be responsible. The CDR3 here is CASSLTSQGPNAGELFF. The DNA for the CDR3 is TGCGCCAGCAGCCTTACTTCCCAGGGGCCGAACGCCGGGGAGCTGTTTTTT. The chain couples TRBV5-1 to TRBJ2-2; possibly TRBD1 for D (6 bases). This CDR3 has 17 amino acids. CDR1 is SGHRS, CDR2 YFSETQ, per germline.

The J gene is TRBJ2-3, the V gene TRBV27, with D perhaps TRBD1 (5 bases). The CDR3 length is 16 residues. In germline, CDR1 is MNHEY, CDR2 SMNVEV (reference sequence). V shed 6 bases and J shed 3 bases, with 19 bases lying between them. CDR3 in amino acids: CASSLYGIGVTDTQYF. The CDR3 DNA sequence: TGTGCCAGCAGCCTTTACGGTATAGGGGTTACAGATACGCAGTATTTT.

This clone turned up a few times. The CDR3 DNA is TGCGCCAGCAGCCTCGGACTAGACAAGGCTCAGTACTTC. Translation gives CASSLGLDKAQYF. The rearrangement uses TRBV5-1 and TRBJ2-7, with TRBD2 matching over 7 bases. The V gene's germline CDR1 is SGHRS and CDR2 YFSETQ. V shed 4 bases, J shed 10 bases, and the junction held 11 bases outside the gene matches. The CDR3 extends over 13 amino acids.

This clone occurred a few times. The CDR3 here is CASSPGAGMSSGNTIYF. CDR3 nucleotide sequence: TGCGCCAGCAGCCCGGGGGCAGGGATGAGCTCTGGAAACACCATATATTTT. The J gene is TRBJ1-3, the V gene TRBV5-1, with TRBD1 as a possible D gene (6 bases). Trimming cost V 4 bases and J 0 bases, with 17 bases left between them. The CDR3 contains 17 residues. Germline CDR1 reads SGHRS; CDR2 reads YFSETQ.

The chain joins TRBV11-2 to TRBJ2-2, with D perhaps TRBD1 (6 bases). There are 16 residues in the CDR3. Germline V gives CDR1 SGHAT, CDR2 FQNNGV. The germline V and J ends were trimmed by 2 bases and 4 bases, with 14 bases remaining between them. The CDR3 DNA follows: TGTGCCAGCAGCTTAATGGGGGCACGGAGCACCGGGGAGCTGTTTTTT. Translating gives CASSLMGARSTGELFF.

V and J are TRBV9 and TRBJ2-1; the D gene is possibly TRBD1 (6 bases). This CDR3 is 16 amino acids long. V lost 0 bases and J lost 4, with 14 bases in between. Germline V gene sequence: CDR1 SGDLS, CDR2 YYNGEE. The CDR3 DNA follows: TGTGCCAGCAGCGTAGGAGGGGGAAACCTTTACAATGAGCAGTTCTTC. The encoded protein is CASSVGGGNLYNEQFF.

This clone showed up just once. The chain joins TRBV30 to TRBJ2-5, with D perhaps matching TRBD2 (5 bases). V was clipped by 2 bases and J by 4 bases, with 11 bases between them. The germline CDR1 and CDR2 sequences are GTSNPN and SVGIG (reference sequence). The CDR3 runs to 13 residues. CDR3 loop: CAWSRGLRETQYF. The CDR3 DNA is TGTGCCTGGAGTCGGGGTTTACGAGAGACCCAGTACTTC.

This clone was recorded only once. The J gene is TRBJ1-3, the V gene TRBV28, with D maybe TRBD1 (6 bases). The CDR3 is made up of 14 amino acids. V was cut by 6 bases and J by 4 bases, with 13 bases left in between. CDR1 is MDHEN, CDR2 SYDVKM, per germline. The chain's CDR3 is CASRPGGTGNTIYF. CDR3 DNA sequence: TGTGCCAGCAGGCCGGGAGGGACAGGAAACACCATATATTTT.

The chain has TRBV7-2 and TRBJ1-4, with no clear D. The germline V gene has CDR1 SGHTA and CDR2 FQGNSA. The V gene lost 4 bases and the J gene lost 8 bases, with 14 bases spanning the gap. This CDR3 is 14 amino acids long. CDR3 coding DNA: TGTGCCAGCAGCTCCTACGGTGGGCAAGAAAAACTGTTTTTT. As protein: CASSSYGGQEKLFF.

This rearrangement joins TRBV7-6 to TRBJ2-1; tentative D call: TRBD2 (6 bases). This CDR3 is 17 amino acids long. Germline values: CDR1 SGHVS, CDR2 FNYEAQ. Trimming removed 1 base from V and 3 bases from J, with 16 bases in between. CDR3 DNA sequence: TGTGCCAGCAGCTTAGTCGGAGTGGGGCGGGACTACAATGAGCAGTTCTTC. As protein: CASSLVGVGRDYNEQFF.

The genes are TRBV5-1 and TRBJ2-2; 9 positions match TRBD1. Germline CDR1 is SGHRS and CDR2 is YFSETQ. The CDR3 extends over 14 amino acids. After removal of 4 bases from V and 6 bases from J, the junction contained 4 bases not matched to a gene. The CDR3 loop is CASSHRQGAGELFF. DNA for the CDR3: TGCGCCAGCAGCCATAGACAGGGGGCCGGGGAGCTGTTTTTT.

The CDR3, as DNA: TGTGCCAGCAGTGGAGTGACAGGGGGTATCGGGGAGCTGTTTTTT. Amino acid sequence: CASSGVTGGIGELFF. V gene TRBV28 combines with J gene TRBJ2-2; 9 bases align to TRBD1. CDR1 and CDR2 (germline): MDHEN, SYDVKM. With 5 bases clipped from V and 7 bases from J, the junction kept 8 bases outside the gene matches. There are 15 residues in the CDR3.

V gene TRBV28 combines with J gene TRBJ2-1; D gene unclear. V was cut by 6 bases and J by 15 bases, with 18 bases left in between. In germline, CDR1 is MDHEN, CDR2 SYDVKM. The CDR3 has 12 residues. The CDR3 protein is CASSPPQMTPFF. As DNA, the CDR3 is TGTGCCAGCAGCCCCCCCCAAATGACCCCGTTCTTC.

The V and J genes are TRBV7-8 and TRBJ1-3; D not resolved. There are 14 residues in the CDR3. V was clipped by 8 bases and J by 0 bases, with 11 bases between them. Germline V CDR1 and CDR2: SGHVS, FQNEAQ. CDR3 sequence: CASSTQSSGNTIYF. CDR3 sequence (DNA): TGTGCCAGCTCCACCCAAAGCTCTGGAAACACCATATATTTT. Supplemented by reference TRBV7-8 and TRBJ1-3, the full variable domain reads GAGVSQSPRYKVAKRGQDVALRCDPISGHVSLFWYQQALGQGPEFLTYFQNEAQLDKSGLPSDRFFAERPEGSVSTLKIQRTQQEDSAVYLCASSTQSSGNTIYFGEGSWLTVV.

The V call is TRBV14, the J call TRBJ2-7, with D tentatively TRBD1 (6 bases). Germline V gives CDR1 SGHDN, CDR2 FVKESK. This CDR3 is built from 14 residues. With 5 bases removed from V and 0 bases from J, the gap between germline ends came to 11 bases. The CDR3 nucleotides are TGTGCCAGCAGCTTGGGACAATTCTCCTACGAGCAGTACTTC. Translation: CASSLGQFSYEQYF.

The V gene is TRBV6-5, the J gene TRBJ2-2; D is unresolved. The V gene's germline CDR1 is MNHEY and CDR2 SVGAGI. V lost 2 bases to trimming and J lost 8 bases, with 15 bases between them. This CDR3 spans 15 amino acids. The CDR3 bases are TGTGCCAGCAGTTACGACCCCGCTTCGGGTGGGGAGCTGTTTTTT. As protein: CASSYDPASGGELFF.

This clone was observed a handful of times. The chain employs TRBV29-1 and TRBJ2-7, with D perhaps TRBD2 (7 bases). V shed 6 bases and J shed 2 bases, with 32 bases lying between them. CDR3 length: 19 residues. Germline-derived CDR1 and CDR2 are SQVTM and ANQGSEA. The CDR3 reads CSVAPWGEGRRGPTYEQYF. CDR3 in DNA: TGCAGCGTGGCCCCTTGGGGGGAGGGCCGCCGGGGGCCCACCTACGAGCAGTACTTC.

The rearrangement joins TRBV6-5 to TRBJ2-3; D gene ambiguous. CDR3 length: 13 residues. CDR1 is MNHEY, CDR2 SVGAGI, per germline. The V end was cut by 8 bases, the J end by 6 bases, with 15 bases between. CDR3 residues: CASRNPSRDTQYF. The DNA of the CDR3 is TGTGCCAGCCGCAACCCCTCCCGGGATACGCAGTATTTT.

CDR3 DNA sequence: TGTGCCAGCAGTTTATGGGACAGGGGCGAAGCTTTCTTT. It translates to CASSLWDRGEAFF. J is TRBJ1-1 and V is TRBV28, with TRBD1 matching 9 bases. Germline CDR1 MDHEN, CDR2 SYDVKM. The CDR3 extends over 13 amino acids. J gave up 8 bases and V 0 bases, and 1 base lay outside the gene matches. Together with reference TRBV28 and TRBJ1-1, the CDR3 gives the full variable domain: DVKVTQSSRYLVKRTGEKVFLECVQDMDHENMFWYRQDPGLGLRLIYFSYDVKMKEKGDIPEGYSVSREKKERFSLILESASTNQTSMYLCASSLWDRGEAFFGQGTRLTVV.

The chain couples TRBV2 to TRBJ2-7, with D possibly TRBD1 on 8 matching bases. The germline V and J ends were trimmed by 6 bases and 4 bases, with 19 bases remaining between them. Per germline, CDR1 SNHLY and CDR2 FYNNEI. The CDR3 is made up of 15 amino acids. CDR3 protein: CASSGNRGGFYEQYF. DNA for the CDR3: TGTGCCAGCAGCGGCAACAGGGGGGGTTTTTACGAGCAGTACTTC. The variable domain in full, completed from reference TRBV2 and TRBJ2-7, reads EPEVTQTPSHQVTQMGQEVILRCVPISNHLYFYWYRQILGQKVEFLVSFYNNEISEKSEIFDDQFSVERPDGSNFTLKIRSTKLEDSAMYFCASSGNRGGFYEQYFGPGTRLTVT.

V usage is TRBV9 and J usage is TRBJ2-1, with D perhaps assigned TRBD1 or TRBD2 (6 bases each). The V gene's germline CDR1 is SGDLS and CDR2 YYNGEE. The CDR3 length is 16 residues. Trimming pared 4 bases from V and 4 bases from J, leaving 18 bases between. In DNA, the CDR3 is TGTGCCAGCAGCCCCGAGGGGGGACTCGCGTACAATGAGCAGTTCTTC. Protein product: CASSPEGGLAYNEQFF. Supplemented by reference TRBV9 and TRBJ2-1, the full variable domain reads DSGVTQTPKHLITATGQRVTLRCSPRSGDLSVYWYQQSLDQGLQFLIQYYNGEERAKGNILERFSAQQFPDLHSELNLSSLELGDSALYFCASSPEGGLAYNEQFFGPGTRLTVL.